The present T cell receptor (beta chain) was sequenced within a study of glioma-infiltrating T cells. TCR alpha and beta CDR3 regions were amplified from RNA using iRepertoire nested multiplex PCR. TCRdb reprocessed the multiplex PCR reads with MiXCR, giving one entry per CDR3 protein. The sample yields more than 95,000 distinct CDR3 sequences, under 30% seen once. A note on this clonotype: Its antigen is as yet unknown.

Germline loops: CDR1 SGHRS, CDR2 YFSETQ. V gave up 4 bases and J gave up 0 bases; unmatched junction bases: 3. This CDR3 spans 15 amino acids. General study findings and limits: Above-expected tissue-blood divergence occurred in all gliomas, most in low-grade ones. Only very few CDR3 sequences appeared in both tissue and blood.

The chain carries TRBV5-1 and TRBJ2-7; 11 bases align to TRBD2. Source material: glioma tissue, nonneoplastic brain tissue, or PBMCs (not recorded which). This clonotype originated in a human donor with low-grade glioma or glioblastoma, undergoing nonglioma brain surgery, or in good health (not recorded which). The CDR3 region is CASSEGLAASYEQYF. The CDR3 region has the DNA TGCGCCAGCAGCGAGGGACTAGCGGCCTCCTACGAGCAGTACTTC.